The entry below describes one TCR beta chain. The antigen remains unidentified. This specimen belongs to a study of T cell responses to AZD1222 COVID-19 vaccine. The CDR3 has 13 residues. V shed 3 bases and J shed 2 bases, with 10 bases lying between them. In germline, CDR1 is DFQATT, CDR2 SNEGSKA (reference sequence). TCRdb's table, derived via immunoSEQ multiplex PCR, lists solely in-frame clones and lacks some. The sample includes 120,000 to 150,000 clones, roughly 90% of them seen just once. Study conclusions and caveats: As reported, nearly half of all spike-specific TCRs target variant regions that are unmutated. White British people made up most donors, females outnumbered males, and clonal diversity was possibly underestimated.

The V gene is TRBV20-1, the J gene TRBJ2-5, with D unresolved. The specimen was peripheral blood, collected 28 days after the second AZD1222 dose. This TCR was recovered from an adult who received the AZD1222 COVID-19 vaccine. DNA of the CDR3: TGCAGTGCTAGTCGGTTGAGGCAAGAGACCCAGTACTTC. Amino acids: CSASRLRQETQYF.